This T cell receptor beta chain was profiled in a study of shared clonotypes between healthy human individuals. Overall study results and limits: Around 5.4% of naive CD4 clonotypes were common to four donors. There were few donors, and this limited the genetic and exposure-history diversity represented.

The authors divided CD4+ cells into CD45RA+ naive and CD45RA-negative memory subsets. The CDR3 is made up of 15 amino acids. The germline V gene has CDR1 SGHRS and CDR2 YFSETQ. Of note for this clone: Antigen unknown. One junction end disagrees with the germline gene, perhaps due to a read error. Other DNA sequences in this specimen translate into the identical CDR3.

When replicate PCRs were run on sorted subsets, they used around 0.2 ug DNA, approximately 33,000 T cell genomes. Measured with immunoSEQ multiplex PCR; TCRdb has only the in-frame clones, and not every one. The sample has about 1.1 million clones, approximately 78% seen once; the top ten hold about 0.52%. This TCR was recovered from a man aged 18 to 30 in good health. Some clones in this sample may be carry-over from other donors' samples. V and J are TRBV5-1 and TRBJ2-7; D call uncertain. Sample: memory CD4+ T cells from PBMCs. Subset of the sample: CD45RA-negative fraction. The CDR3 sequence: CASSPQPGPSYEQYF. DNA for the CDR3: TGCGCCAGCAGCCCGCAACCGGGCCCTTCCTACGAACAGTACTTC.